This T cell receptor beta chain is drawn from a study of identical twins. Study-wide findings and caveats: Analyses of zero insertions could be partly confounded by invariant MAIT and iNKT cells.

The CDR3 loop spans 15 amino acids. Per the germline V gene, CDR1 is SGDLS and CDR2 is YYNGEE. Trimming cost V 0 bases and J 4 bases, with 13 bases left between them. TCRdb ran MiXCR on the 5' RACE reads and lists one entry per CDR3 protein. This table holds a few hundred thousand distinct CDR3 sequences, around 15% found once. This clonotype was seen more than once but under ten times. Its matching antigen is unknown. The sample was also linked to a second study, of yellow fever vaccine responses in identical twins. According to that study: Among the twins, the vaccine T cell response reportedly seemed partly convergent and partly personalized.

The sequenced sample was CD4+ T cells sorted from blood. This chain connects TRBV9 to TRBJ2-5, with D maybe TRBD2 (5 bases). This sequence was found in a woman aged 18-29 years in good health. For the CDR3, the DNA is TGTGCCAGCAGCGTAGGAGGGCCTTTAGGAGAGACCCAGTACTTC. Translating gives CASSVGGPLGETQYF.